This entry lists 6 T cell receptor beta chains sequenced from one sample in a study of blood T cells in healthy people across ages. Using a J-beta primer mix together with a sample-barcoded 5' primer, a second PCR was run for about 6 to 12 cycles. TCRdb reanalysed the 5' RACE reads using MiXCR and keeps one entry per CDR3 protein. The table shows some 920,000 distinct CDR3 sequences, with roughly 51% occurring only once. The sequenced sample consisted of blood. The source is an older woman in good health.

J is TRBJ1-5 and V is TRBV12-3 or TRBV12-4; no firm D call. The V gene lost 1 base and the J gene lost 4 bases, with 8 bases spanning the gap. The CDR3 totals 14 residues. The CDR3 spells CASSLGQPNQPQHF. The CDR3 nucleotides read TGTGCCAGCAGTTTAGGACAACCTAATCAGCCCCAGCATTTT.

This clonotype has just one count. The J gene is TRBJ2-3, the V gene TRBV20-1, with D perhaps being TRBD1 or TRBD2 (5 bases each). This CDR3 spans 16 amino acids. Looked up from germline, CDR1 is DFQATT and CDR2 is SNEGSKA (reference sequence). V lost 7 bases and J lost 0, with 20 bases in between. The CDR3 is CSVSPGAAISTDTQYF. The CDR3 DNA reads TGCAGTGTAAGCCCCGGGGCAGCCATTAGCACAGATACGCAGTATTTT.

Here the CDR3 reads CSGTSGRFDEQYF. The CDR3 coding sequence is TGCAGCGGGACTAGCGGGAGATTCGATGAGCAGTACTTC. The V call is TRBV29-1, the J call TRBJ2-5; TRBD2 matches at 13 bases. Germline lookup yields CDR1 SQVTM and CDR2 ANQGSEA. Trimming took 7 bases from V and 11 from J; bases not matched to a gene: 10. The CDR3 runs 13 residues.

This clonotype was counted only a few times. CDR3 nucleotide sequence: TGTGCCAGCTCACCACCGACAGGGGCCTACGGCTACACCTTC. Translating it yields CASSPPTGAYGYTF. This chain links TRBV18 with TRBJ1-2, with TRBD1 matching over 8 bases. CDR1 is KGHSH and CDR2 is LQKENI in the germline V gene. The length of the CDR3 is 14 residues. The V and J ends lost 0 bases and 8 bases, in that order; junction bases with no gene match: 5.

This clonotype appeared a few times. The V call is TRBV6-5, the J call TRBJ2-5; possibly TRBD1 or TRBD2 for D (5 bases each). Germline CDR1 reads MNHEY; CDR2 reads SVGAGI. The CDR3 is made up of 14 amino acids. V gave up 2 bases and J gave up 11 bases, with 18 bases separating them. The CDR3 sequence: CASSYGPWGRGQYF. The CDR3 DNA reads TGTGCCAGCAGTTACGGGCCCTGGGGACGTGGGCAGTACTTC.

The V call is TRBV7-2, the J call TRBJ2-1; D is unresolved. This CDR3 region has 14 residues. The V gene's germline CDR1 is SGHTA and CDR2 FQGNSA. V lost 5 bases and J lost 4, with 12 bases in between. The CDR3 DNA reads as TGTGCCAGCAGCGAGAACGCAAGATACAATGAGCAGTTCTTC. It encodes CASSENARYNEQFF.